Following are 9 T cell receptor beta chains from one sample sequenced in a study of shared clonotypes between healthy human individuals. TCRdb's copy holds only in-frame clones and misses some; the assay was immunoSEQ multiplex PCR. Counted here are 550,000 to 750,000 clones, about 90% occurring once; the ten biggest clones make up approximately 22%. The naive CD8 subset, CD45RO-negative cells positively selected for CCR7, excluded terminally differentiated effector memory CD45RA+ cells. Sequencing was carried out using naive CD8+ T cells sorted from blood. These receptors came from a man younger than 40 in good health.

The chain couples TRBV5-1 to TRBJ1-2, with 9 bases matching TRBD1. This CDR3 comprises 16 residues. The V gene's germline CDR1 is SGHRS and CDR2 YFSETQ. V gave up 3 bases and J gave up 0 bases; unmatched junction bases: 6. The CDR3 region has the DNA TGCGCCAGCAGCTCGGGACAGGGTCTTCCTAACTATGGCTACACCTTC. It encodes CASSSGQGLPNYGYTF.

The chain uses TRBV27 and TRBJ1-5; D possibly corresponds to TRBD1 (5 bases). Between the trimmed V and J ends, which lost 6 bases and 3 bases, there was a span of 12 bases. CDR3 size: 14 residues. CDR1 is MNHEY and CDR2 is SMNVEV in the germline V gene (reference sequence). The CDR3, as DNA: TGTGCCAGCAGAACGGGGGACGTCAATCAGCCCCAGCATTTT. The encoded protein is CASRTGDVNQPQHF.

The chain couples TRBV9 to TRBJ2-2, with 10 bases fitting TRBD2. CDR1 is SGDLS and CDR2 is YYNGEE in the germline V gene. The V gene end was trimmed by 1 base and the J gene end by 2 bases; junction bases not matched to a gene: 8. The CDR3 runs 18 residues. CDR3 loop: CASSVSLAGALNTGELFF. The CDR3, as DNA: TGTGCCAGCAGCGTATCCCTAGCGGGGGCCCTAAACACCGGGGAGCTGTTTTTT.

In its sample, this clone was seen a few times. The chain is built from TRBV19 and TRBJ2-7; D uncertain. There are 10 residues in the CDR3. V was clipped by 4 bases and J by 2 bases, with 0 bases between them. CDR1 is LNHDA and CDR2 is SQIVND in the germline V gene (reference sequence). The CDR3 nucleotides are TGTGCCAGTAGTACCTACGAGCAGTACTTC. Its protein is CASSTYEQYF.

The chain has TRBV23-1 and TRBJ2-1; D unresolved. TRBV23-1 is annotated as an ORF whose role is uncertain. V lost 2 bases and J lost 7, with 9 bases in between. There are 13 residues in the CDR3. For the CDR3, the DNA is TGCGCCAGCAGTCAAAAACCCTCGAATGAGCAGTTCTTC. Its translation is CASSQKPSNEQFF.

Turning to this clone: This could be a read error, since a much larger clone is one nucleotide away. The J gene is TRBJ2-7, the V gene TRBV21-1. TRBV21-1 is a pseudogene locus. This CDR3 spans 11 amino acids. CDR3 DNA sequence: TGTGCCAGCAGCAGCTCCTACGAGCAGTACTTC. As protein: CASSSSYEQYF.

The chain uses TRBV5-6 and TRBJ2-3; D remains unclear. The CDR3 has 17 amino acids. Germline V lookup: CDR1 SGHDT, CDR2 YYEEEE. The ends were cut back, 0 bases at V and 0 bases at J, with 14 bases in the middle. This CDR3 reads CASSLAMASASTDTQYF. DNA of the CDR3: TGTGCCAGCAGCTTGGCCATGGCTAGTGCTAGCACAGATACGCAGTATTTT.

The V call is TRBV7-8, the J call TRBJ2-2, with no clear D. This CDR3 comprises 12 residues. V lost 3 bases to trimming and J lost 6 bases, with 5 bases between them. Germline CDR1 and CDR2: SGHVS and FQNEAQ. In DNA form, the CDR3 reads TGTGCCAGCAGCTTGTTCGCCGGGGAGCTGTTTTTT. Protein product: CASSLFAGELFF. The variable domain in full, completed from reference TRBV7-8 and TRBJ2-2, reads GAGVSQSPRYKVAKRGQDVALRCDPISGHVSLFWYQQALGQGPEFLTYFQNEAQLDKSGLPSDRFFAERPEGSVSTLKIQRTQQEDSAVYLCASSLFAGELFFGEGSRLTVL.

This rearrangement joins TRBV11-2 to TRBJ2-1, with TRBD2 identical over 15 bases. Per the germline V gene, CDR1 is SGHAT and CDR2 is FQNNGV. V lost 5 bases to trimming and J lost 8 bases; unmatched junction nucleotides: 4. This CDR3 has 15 residues. The CDR3: CASSIGLAGGYEQFF. DNA of the CDR3: TGTGCCAGCAGCATCGGACTAGCGGGAGGGTATGAGCAGTTCTTC.